This T cell receptor (beta chain) was captured in a study of PD-L1 blockade in urothelial cancer. About the research overall: Blood underwent analysis 3 weeks (second dose) and 6 weeks after treatment began.

The length of the CDR3 is 18 residues. V trimming: 4 bases; J trimming: 6 bases; junction bases outside the gene matches: 17. Germline V gene lookup returns CDR1 SGHTA and CDR2 FQGTGA. Time point of the sample: pretreatment peripheral blood. Clones were sequenced by immunoSEQ multiplex PCR, and TCRdb holds only the in-frame ones, with some missing. Of 85,000 to 95,000 clones in the sample, almost 90% are singletons; the top ten hold 1.5% to 2%. The material sequenced was PBMCs, taken around atezolizumab (anti-PD-L1) treatment. V is TRBV7-3 and J is TRBJ2-1; 8 bases are shared with TRBD2. This receptor was identified in a man aged 55 to 70 with urothelial cancer. This CDR3 is CASSSQTGRGGPSNEQFF. The CDR3 DNA reads TGTGCCAGCAGCTCCCAAACGGGGCGCGGGGGGCCGTCCAATGAGCAGTTCTTC.